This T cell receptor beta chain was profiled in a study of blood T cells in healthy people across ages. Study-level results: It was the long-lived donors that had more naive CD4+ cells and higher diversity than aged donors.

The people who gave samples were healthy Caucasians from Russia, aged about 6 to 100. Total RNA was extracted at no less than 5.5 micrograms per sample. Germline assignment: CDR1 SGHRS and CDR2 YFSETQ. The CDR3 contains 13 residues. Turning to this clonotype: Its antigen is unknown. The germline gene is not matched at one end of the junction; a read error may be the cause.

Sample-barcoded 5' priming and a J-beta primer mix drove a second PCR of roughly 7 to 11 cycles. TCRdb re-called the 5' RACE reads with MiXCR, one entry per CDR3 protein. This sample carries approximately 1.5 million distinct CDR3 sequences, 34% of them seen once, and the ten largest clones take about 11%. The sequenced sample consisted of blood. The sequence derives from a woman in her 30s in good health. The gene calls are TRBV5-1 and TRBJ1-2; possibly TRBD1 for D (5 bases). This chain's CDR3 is CTSSLESGPGYTF. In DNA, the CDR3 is TGCACCAGCAGCTTGGAGTCAGGGCCTGGCTACACCTTC.